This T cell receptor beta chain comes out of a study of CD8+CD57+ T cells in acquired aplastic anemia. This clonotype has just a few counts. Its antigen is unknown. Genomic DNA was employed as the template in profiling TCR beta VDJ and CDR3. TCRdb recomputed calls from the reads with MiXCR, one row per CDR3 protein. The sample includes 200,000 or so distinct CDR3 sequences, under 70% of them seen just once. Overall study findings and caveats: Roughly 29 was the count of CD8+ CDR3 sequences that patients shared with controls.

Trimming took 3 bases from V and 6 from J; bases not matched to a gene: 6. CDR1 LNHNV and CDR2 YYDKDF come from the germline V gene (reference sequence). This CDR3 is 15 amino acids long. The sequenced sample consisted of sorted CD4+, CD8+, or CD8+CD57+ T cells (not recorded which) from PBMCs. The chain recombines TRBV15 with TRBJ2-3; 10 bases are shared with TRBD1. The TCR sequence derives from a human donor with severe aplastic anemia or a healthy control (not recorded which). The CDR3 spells CATSRMTGGADTQYF. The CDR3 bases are TGTGCCACCAGCAGGATGACAGGGGGCGCGGATACGCAGTATTTT.